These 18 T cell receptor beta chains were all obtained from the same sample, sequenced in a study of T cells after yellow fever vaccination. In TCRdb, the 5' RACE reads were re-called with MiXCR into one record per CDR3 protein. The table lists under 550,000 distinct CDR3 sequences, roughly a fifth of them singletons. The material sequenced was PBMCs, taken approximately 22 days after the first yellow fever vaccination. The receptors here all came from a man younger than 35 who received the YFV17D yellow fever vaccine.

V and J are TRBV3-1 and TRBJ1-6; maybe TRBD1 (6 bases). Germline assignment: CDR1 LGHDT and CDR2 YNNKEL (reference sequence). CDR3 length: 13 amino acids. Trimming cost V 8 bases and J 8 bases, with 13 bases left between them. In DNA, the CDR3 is TGTGCCAGCGGGGGCTCGCGGGATTCACCCCTCCACTTT. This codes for CASGGSRDSPLHF. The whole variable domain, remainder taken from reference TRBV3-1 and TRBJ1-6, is DTAVSQTPKYLVTQMGNDKSIKCEQNLGHDTMYWYKQDSKKFLKIMFSYNNKELIINETVPNRFSPKSPDKAHLNLHINSLELGDSAVYFCASGGSRDSPLHFGNGTRLTVT.

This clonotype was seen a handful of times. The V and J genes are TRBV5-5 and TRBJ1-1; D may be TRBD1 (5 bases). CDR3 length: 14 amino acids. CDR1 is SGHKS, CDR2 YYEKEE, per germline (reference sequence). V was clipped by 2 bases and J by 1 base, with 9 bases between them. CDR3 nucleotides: TGTGCCAGCAGCTTTCAGGGCGCGAACACTGAAGCTTTCTTT. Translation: CASSFQGANTEAFF.

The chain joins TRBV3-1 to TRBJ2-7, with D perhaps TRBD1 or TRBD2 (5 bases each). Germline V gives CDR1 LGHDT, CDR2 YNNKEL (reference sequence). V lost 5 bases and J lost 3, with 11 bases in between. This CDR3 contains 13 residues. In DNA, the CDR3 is TGTGCCAGCAGCTTCGGGGCCAACTACGAGCAGTACTTC. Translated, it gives CASSFGANYEQYF.

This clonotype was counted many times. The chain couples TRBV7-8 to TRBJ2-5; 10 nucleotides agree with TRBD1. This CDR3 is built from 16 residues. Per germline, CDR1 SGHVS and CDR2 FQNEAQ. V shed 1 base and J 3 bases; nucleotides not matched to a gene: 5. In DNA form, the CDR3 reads TGTGCCAGCAGCTTAGGGGCGACAGGGGGCGAAGAGACCCAGTACTTC. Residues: CASSLGATGGEETQYF.

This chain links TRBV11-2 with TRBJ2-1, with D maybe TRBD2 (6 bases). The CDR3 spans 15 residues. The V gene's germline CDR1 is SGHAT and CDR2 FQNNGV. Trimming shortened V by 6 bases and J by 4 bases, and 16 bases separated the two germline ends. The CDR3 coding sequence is TGTGCCAGCAGGCCTCCCGGGGCGGGGTACAATGAGCAGTTCTTC. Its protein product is CASRPPGAGYNEQFF.

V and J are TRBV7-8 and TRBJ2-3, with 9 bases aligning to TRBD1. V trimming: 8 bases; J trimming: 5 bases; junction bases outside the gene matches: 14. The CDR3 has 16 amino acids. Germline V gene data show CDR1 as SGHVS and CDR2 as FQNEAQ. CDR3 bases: TGTGCCAGCGGCGTAACCGGGACAGGGTATCAAGATACGCAGTATTTT. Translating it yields CASGVTGTGYQDTQYF. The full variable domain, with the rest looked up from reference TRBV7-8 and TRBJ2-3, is GAGVSQSPRYKVAKRGQDVALRCDPISGHVSLFWYQQALGQGPEFLTYFQNEAQLDKSGLPSDRFFAERPEGSVSTLKIQRTQQEDSAVYLCASGVTGTGYQDTQYFGPGTRLTVL.

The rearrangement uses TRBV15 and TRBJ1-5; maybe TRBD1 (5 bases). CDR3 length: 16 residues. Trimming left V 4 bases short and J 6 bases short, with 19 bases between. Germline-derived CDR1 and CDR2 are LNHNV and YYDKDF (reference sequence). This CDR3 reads CATSTNDRPSGQPQHF. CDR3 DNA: TGTGCCACCAGCACCAACGACAGACCCTCGGGTCAGCCCCAGCATTTT.

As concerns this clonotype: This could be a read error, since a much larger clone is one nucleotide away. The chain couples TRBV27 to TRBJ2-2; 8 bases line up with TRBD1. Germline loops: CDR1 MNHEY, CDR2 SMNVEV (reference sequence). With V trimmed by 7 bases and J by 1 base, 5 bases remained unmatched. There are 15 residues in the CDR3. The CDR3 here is CASNPGTGNTGELFF. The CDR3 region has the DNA TGTGCCAGCAACCCCGGGACAGGGAACACCGGGGAGCTGTTTTTT.

The CDR3 protein is CASSHRGVSNQPQHF. In DNA, the CDR3 is TGCGCCAGCAGCCATCGGGGAGTTAGCAATCAGCCCCAGCATTTT. The chain has TRBV4-1 and TRBJ1-5; D is ambiguous. The germline V and J ends were trimmed by 3 bases and 0 bases, with 9 bases remaining between them. Germline V gene lookup returns CDR1 MGHRA and CDR2 YSYEKL. The CDR3 spans 15 residues.

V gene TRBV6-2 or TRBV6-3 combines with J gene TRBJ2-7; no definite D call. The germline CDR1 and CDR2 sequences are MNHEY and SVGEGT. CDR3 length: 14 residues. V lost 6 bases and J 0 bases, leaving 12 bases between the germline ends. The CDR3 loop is CASSAKGNSYEQYF. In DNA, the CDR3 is TGTGCCAGCAGCGCGAAGGGTAACTCCTACGAGCAGTACTTC.

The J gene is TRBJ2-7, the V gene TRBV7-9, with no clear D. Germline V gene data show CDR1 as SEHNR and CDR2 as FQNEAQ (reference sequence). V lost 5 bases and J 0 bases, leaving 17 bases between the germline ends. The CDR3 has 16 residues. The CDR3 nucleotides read TGTGCCAGCAGCACGGTACCGACCGGGTTCTCCTACGAGCAGTACTTC. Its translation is CASSTVPTGFSYEQYF.

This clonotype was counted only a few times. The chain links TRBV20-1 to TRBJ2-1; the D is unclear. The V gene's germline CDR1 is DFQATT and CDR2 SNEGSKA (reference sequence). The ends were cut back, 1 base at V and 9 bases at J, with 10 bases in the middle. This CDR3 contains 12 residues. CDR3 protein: CSARVWVPEQFF. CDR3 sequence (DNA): TGCAGTGCTAGAGTATGGGTCCCTGAGCAGTTCTTC.

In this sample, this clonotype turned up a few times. The DNA of the CDR3 is TGTGCCAGCAGCGTAGACAGGTTGGGAGGCTACACCTTC. It specifies CASSVDRLGGYTF. V usage is TRBV9 and J usage is TRBJ1-2; D possibly corresponds to TRBD1 (5 bases). The CDR3 spans 13 residues. Per the germline V gene, CDR1 is SGDLS and CDR2 is YYNGEE. Trimming removed 0 bases from V and 8 bases from J, with 11 bases in between.

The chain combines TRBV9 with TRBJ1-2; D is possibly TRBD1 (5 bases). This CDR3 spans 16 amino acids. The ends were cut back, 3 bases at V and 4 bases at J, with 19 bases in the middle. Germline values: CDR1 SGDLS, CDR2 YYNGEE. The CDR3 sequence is CASSAPLYDSGYGYTF. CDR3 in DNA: TGTGCCAGCAGCGCTCCCCTCTATGACAGCGGCTATGGCTACACCTTC.

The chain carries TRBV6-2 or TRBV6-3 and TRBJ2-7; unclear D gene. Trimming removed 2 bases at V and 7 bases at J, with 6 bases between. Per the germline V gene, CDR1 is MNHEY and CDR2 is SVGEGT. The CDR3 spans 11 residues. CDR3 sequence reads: CASSYLLEQYF. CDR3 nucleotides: TGTGCCAGCAGTTACCTTTTGGAGCAGTACTTC.

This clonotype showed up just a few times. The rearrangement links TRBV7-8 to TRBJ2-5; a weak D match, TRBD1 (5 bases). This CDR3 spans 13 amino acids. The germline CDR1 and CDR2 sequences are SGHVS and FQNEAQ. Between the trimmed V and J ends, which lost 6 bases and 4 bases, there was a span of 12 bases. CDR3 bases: TGTGCCAGCAGGCCCAGGGTTTCAGAGACCCAGTACTTC. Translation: CASRPRVSETQYF.

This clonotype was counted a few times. CDR3 in amino acids: CASSYDRDYTF. The DNA for the CDR3 is TGCGCCAGCAGCTATGACAGGGACTACACCTTC. The rearrangement links TRBV5-1 to TRBJ1-2; 7 bases match TRBD1. The V gene end was trimmed by 3 bases and the J gene end by 10 bases; junction bases not matched to a gene: 3. The germline V gene has CDR1 SGHRS and CDR2 YFSETQ. The CDR3 has 11 amino acids.

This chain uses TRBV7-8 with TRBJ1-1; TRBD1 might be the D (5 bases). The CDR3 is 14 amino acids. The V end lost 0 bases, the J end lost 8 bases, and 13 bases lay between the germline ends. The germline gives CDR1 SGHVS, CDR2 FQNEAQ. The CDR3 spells CASSLAGTEREAFF. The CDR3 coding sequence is TGTGCCAGCAGCTTAGCGGGGACGGAAAGGGAAGCTTTCTTT.